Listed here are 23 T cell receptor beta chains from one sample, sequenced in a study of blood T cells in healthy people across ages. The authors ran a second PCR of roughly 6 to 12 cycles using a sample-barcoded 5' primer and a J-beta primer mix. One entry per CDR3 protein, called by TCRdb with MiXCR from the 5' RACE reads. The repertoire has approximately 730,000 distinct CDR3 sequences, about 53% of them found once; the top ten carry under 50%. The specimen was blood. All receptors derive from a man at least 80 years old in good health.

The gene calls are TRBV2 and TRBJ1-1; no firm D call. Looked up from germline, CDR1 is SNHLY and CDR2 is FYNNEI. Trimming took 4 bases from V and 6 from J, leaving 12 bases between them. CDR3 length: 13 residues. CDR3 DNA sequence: TGTGCCAGCAGTGTTCGGGTCACGGCTGAAGCTTTCTTT. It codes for CASSVRVTAEAFF.

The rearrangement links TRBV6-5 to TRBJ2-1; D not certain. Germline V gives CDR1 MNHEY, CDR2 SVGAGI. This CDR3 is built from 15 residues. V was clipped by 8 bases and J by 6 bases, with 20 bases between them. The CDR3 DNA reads TGTGCCAGCGGCCTACGCCACGTTGATGGCAATGAGCAGTTCTTC. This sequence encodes CASGLRHVDGNEQFF.

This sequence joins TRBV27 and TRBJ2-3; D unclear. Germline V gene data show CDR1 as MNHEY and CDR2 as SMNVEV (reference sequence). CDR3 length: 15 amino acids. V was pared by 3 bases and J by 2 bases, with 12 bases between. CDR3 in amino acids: CASSLYRRYTDTQYF. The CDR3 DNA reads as TGTGCCAGCAGTTTGTATAGGCGCTACACAGATACGCAGTATTTT.

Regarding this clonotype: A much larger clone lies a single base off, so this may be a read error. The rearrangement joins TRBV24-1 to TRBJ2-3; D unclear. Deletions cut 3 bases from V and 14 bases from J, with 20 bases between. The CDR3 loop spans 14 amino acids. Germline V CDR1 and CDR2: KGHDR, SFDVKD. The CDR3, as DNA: TGTGCCACCAGTGATCCCCTGACTCCGGCATACGCGTATTTT. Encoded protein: CATSDPLTPAYAYF.

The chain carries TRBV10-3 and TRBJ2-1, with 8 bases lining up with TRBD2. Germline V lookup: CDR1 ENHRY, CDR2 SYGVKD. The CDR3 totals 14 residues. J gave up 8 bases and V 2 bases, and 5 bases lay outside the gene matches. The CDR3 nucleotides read TGTGCCATCAGTGAGGGGAGCGGGAGCGATGAGCAGTTCTTC. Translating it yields CAISEGSGSDEQFF.

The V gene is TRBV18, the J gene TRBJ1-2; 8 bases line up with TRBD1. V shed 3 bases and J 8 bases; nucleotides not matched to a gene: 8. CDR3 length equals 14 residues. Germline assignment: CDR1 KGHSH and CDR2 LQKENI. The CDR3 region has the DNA TGTGCCAGCTCACCTCAACAGGGGGTTGAGGGCTACACCTTC. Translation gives CASSPQQGVEGYTF.

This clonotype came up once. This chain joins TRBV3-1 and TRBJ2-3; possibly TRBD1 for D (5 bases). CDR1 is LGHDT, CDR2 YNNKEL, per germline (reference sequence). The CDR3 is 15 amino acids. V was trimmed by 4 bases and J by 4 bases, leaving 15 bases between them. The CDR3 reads CASSPSGMLADTQYF. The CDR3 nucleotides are TGTGCCAGCAGCCCTTCAGGGATGTTGGCAGATACGCAGTATTTT.

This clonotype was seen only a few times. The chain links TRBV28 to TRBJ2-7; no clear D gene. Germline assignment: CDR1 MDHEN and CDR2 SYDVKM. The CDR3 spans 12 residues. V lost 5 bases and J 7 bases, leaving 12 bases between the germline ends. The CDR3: CASSPSRNEQYF. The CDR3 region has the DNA TGTGCCAGCAGTCCCTCTAGAAATGAGCAGTACTTC.

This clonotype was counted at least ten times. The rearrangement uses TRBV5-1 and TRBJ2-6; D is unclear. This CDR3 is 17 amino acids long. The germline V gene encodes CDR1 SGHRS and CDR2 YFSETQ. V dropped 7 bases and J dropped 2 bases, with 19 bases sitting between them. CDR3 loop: CASGITVSLTGANVLTF. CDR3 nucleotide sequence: TGCGCCAGCGGTATAACAGTGAGCCTCACTGGGGCCAACGTCCTGACTTTC. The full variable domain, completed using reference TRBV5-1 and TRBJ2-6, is KAGVTQTPRYLIKTRGQQVTLSCSPISGHRSVSWYQQTPGQGLQFLFEYFSETQRNKGNFPGRFSGRQFSNSRSEMNVSTLELGDSALYLCASGITVSLTGANVLTFGAGSRLTVL.

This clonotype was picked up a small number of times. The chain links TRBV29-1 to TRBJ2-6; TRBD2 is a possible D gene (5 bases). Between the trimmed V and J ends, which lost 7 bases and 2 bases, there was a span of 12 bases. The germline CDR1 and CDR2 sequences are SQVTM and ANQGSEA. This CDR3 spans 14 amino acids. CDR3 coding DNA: TGCAGCGCGAAGGAGCGGACTGGGGCCAACGTCCTGACTTTC. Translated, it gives CSAKERTGANVLTF.

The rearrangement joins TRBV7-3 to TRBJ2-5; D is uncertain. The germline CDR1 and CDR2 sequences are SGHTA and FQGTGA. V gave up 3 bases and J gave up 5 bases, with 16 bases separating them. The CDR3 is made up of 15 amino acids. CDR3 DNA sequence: TGTGCCAGCAGCTTTATGGGTAGGGTCGGGGAGACCCAGTACTTC. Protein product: CASSFMGRVGETQYF.

In DNA, the CDR3 is TGTGCCAGCAGCCAAGACGGCAGGGGGCTTCGGAACGAGCAGTACTTC. Translation: CASSQDGRGLRNEQYF. V gene TRBV4-2 combines with J gene TRBJ2-7, with TRBD1 matching over 8 bases. In germline, CDR1 is LGHNA, CDR2 YNFKEQ. The trim removed 0 bases at V and 5 bases at J, leaving 9 bases unmatched. The length of the CDR3 is 16 residues.

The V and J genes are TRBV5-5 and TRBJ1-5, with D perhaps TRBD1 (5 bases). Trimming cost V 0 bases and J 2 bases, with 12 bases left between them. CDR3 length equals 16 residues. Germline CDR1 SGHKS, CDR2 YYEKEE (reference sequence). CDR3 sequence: CASSLETVGGNQPQHF. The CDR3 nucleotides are TGTGCCAGCAGCTTGGAGACGGTGGGGGGCAATCAGCCCCAGCATTTT. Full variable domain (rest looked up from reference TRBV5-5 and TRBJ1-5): DAGVTQSPTHLIKTRGQQVTLRCSPISGHKSVSWYQQVLGQGPQFIFQYYEKEERGRGNFPDRFSARQFPNYSSELNVNALLLGDSALYLCASSLETVGGNQPQHFGDGTRLSIL.

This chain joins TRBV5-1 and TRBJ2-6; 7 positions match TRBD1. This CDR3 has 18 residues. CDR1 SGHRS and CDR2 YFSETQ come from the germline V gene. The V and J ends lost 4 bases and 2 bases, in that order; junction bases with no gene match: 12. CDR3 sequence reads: CASSRGTAHRPGANVLTF. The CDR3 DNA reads TGCGCCAGCAGCCGAGGGACAGCTCATCGCCCTGGGGCCAACGTCCTGACTTTC.

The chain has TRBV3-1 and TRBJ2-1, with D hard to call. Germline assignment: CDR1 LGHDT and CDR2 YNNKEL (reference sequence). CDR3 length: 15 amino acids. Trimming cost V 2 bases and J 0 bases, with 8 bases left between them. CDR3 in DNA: TGTGCCAGCAGCCAACCATTAGTCTCCTACAATGAGCAGTTCTTC. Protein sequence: CASSQPLVSYNEQFF.

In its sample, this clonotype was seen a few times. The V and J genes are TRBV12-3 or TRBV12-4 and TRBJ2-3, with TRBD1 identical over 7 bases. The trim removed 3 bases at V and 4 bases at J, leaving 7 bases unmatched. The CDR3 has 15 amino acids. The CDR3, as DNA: TGTGCCAGCAGTTTCGCAGGGGGTGGTGCAGATACGCAGTATTTT. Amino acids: CASSFAGGGADTQYF.

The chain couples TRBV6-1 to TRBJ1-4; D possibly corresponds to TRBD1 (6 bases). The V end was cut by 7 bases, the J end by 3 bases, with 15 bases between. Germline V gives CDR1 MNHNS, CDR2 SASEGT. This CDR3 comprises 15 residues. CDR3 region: CASKGGVLPNEKLFF. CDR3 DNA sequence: TGTGCCAGCAAGGGGGGGGTTTTGCCTAATGAAAAACTGTTTTTT.

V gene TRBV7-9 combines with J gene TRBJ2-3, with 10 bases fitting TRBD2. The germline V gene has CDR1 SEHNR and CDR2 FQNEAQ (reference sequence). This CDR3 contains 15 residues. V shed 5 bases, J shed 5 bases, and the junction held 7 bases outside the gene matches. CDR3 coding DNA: TGTGCCAGCAGCCATACTAGCGGGATGGGAGATACGCAGTATTTT. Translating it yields CASSHTSGMGDTQYF.

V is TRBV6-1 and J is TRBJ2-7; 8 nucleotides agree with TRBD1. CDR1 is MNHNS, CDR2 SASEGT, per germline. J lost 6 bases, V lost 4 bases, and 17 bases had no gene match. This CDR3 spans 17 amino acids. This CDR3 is CASSAKSSGQGKSEQYF. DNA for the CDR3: TGTGCCAGCAGTGCAAAATCAAGCGGACAGGGAAAAAGCGAGCAGTACTTC.

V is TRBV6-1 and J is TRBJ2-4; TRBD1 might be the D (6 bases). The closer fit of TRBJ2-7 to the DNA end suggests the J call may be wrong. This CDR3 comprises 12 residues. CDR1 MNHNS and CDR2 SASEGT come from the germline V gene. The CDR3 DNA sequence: TGTGCCAGCAGTGAACAGGGGCACGAGCAGTACTTC. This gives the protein CASSEQGHEQYF.

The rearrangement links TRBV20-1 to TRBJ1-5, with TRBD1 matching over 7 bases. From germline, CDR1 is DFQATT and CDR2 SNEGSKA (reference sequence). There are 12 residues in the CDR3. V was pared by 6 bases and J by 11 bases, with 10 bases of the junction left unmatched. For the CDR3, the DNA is TGCAGTGCCAACAGGGGAGGGGAGACCCAGCATTTT. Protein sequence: CSANRGGETQHF.

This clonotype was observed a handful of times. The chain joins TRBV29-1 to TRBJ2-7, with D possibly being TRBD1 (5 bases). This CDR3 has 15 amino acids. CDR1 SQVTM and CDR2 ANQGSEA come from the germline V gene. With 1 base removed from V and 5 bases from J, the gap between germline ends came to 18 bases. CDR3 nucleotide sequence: TGCAGCGTTGAAGGCCGAGAGGCAGGGATCGACGAGCAGTACTTC. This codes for CSVEGREAGIDEQYF.

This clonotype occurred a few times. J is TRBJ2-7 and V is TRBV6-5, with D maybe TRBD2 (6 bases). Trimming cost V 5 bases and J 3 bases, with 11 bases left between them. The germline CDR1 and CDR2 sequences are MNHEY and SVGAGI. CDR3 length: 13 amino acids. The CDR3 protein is CASSPGLYYEQYF. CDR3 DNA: TGTGCCAGCAGTCCCGGACTATACTACGAGCAGTACTTC.